This TCR beta chain was profiled in a study of CXCR3-negative and CXCR3-positive naive CD8 T cells. Study at large: Overall TRB read output was some 140 million, and each library contained about 1.5 +/- 0.3 million reads. General study points: More hydrophobic TRB CDR3s occurred in CXCR3-positive than in CXCR3-negative naive cells. Diversity ran similarly high across both naive subsets but far lower in memory CD8+ cells.

UMI-labeled TRB cDNA libraries were prepared by 5' RACE. For each CDR3 protein, TCRdb gives one entry from its re-call of the 5' RACE reads, without DNA. The repertoire table contains under 150,000 distinct CDR3 sequences. The CDR3 is made up of 15 amino acids. CDR1 is MNHNY and CDR2 is SVGAGI in the germline V gene (reference sequence). With respect to this clonotype: Its specificity is unknown.

This TCR derives from a human donor in good health. Some clones in this sample may be carry-over from other donors' samples. The sample comprised naive CXCR3+ CD8+ T cells from blood. Subset indicated: CD45RO-CCR7+CD27+CD95- naive CD8+ T cells expressing CXCR3 (TNR3+). The rearrangement uses TRBV6-6 and TRBJ2-3; TCRdb proposes TRBD1, but this gene call is untestable without DNA. The CDR3 here is CASSYGQISTDTQYF.